This TCR beta chain was sequenced in a study of vaccination effects on CD4 cells after COVID-19. Study at large: Post-vaccine specimens arrived a median 72 days past the second dose.

The CDR3 contains 14 residues. From germline, CDR1 is MNHNY and CDR2 SVGAGI (reference sequence). V lost 6 bases, J lost 7 bases, and 16 bases lay in between. This clone came up a few times. The target antigen is unknown. Antigen-specific CD4+ T cells were first expanded with viral peptide pools by the ViraFEST assay and only then sequenced. At the end of 9 to 11 days of culture, CD4+ T cells were isolated. All study participants received two doses of BNT162b2 or mRNA-1273 vaccine. The repertoire was sequenced with immunoSEQ multiplex PCR; TCRdb's copy has only in-frame clones and lacks some. The table shows tens of thousands of clones, with around 77% occurring only once.

This receptor was taken from a human donor who received a COVID-19 vaccine. The starting material was CD4+ T cells from PBMCs cultured with HCoV-OC43 spike peptides, obtained after COVID-19 vaccination. Indicated subset: HCoV-OC43 spike overlapping peptide pool stimulation. The rearrangement links TRBV6-6 to TRBJ1-5; possible D gene TRBD1, 5 bases. Here the CDR3 reads CASSLAGDRQPQHF. As DNA, the CDR3 is TGTGCCAGCAGCCTTGCGGGGGATAGGCAGCCCCAGCATTTT.